This T cell receptor (beta chain) was sequenced for a study of blood T cell repertoires in COVID-19. Repertoires were generated with immunoSEQ multiplex PCR, while TCRdb's copy carries only in-frame clones and drops some. The repertoire holds around 160,000 clones, 81% seen once, with roughly 8% in the top ten. This CDR3 comprises 12 residues. V shed 3 bases, J shed 6 bases, and the junction held 2 bases outside the gene matches. Germline loops: CDR1 SGHAT, CDR2 FQDESV (reference sequence). Material for sequencing was peripheral blood. The chain has TRBV11-1 and TRBJ2-7; 7 nucleotides line up with TRBD1. The sequence was collected from a human donor with acute or convalescent COVID-19. The donor label of this sample is uncertain. The CDR3 DNA reads as TGTGCCAGCAGCTTCGGGACAGTCGAGCAGTACTTC. Translation gives CASSFGTVEQYF.